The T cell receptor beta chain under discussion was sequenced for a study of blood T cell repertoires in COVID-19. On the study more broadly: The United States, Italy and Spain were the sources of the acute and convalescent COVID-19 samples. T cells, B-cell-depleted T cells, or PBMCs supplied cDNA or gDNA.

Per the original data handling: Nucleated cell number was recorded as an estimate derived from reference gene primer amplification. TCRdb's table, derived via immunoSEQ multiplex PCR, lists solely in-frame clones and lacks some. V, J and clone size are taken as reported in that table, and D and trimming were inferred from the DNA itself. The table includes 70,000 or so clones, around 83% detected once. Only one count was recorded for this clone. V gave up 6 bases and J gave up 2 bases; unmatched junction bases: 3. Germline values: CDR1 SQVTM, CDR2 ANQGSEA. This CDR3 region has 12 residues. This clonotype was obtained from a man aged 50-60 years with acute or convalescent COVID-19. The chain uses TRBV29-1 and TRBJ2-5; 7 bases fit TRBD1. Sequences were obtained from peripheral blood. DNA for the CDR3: TGCAGCGTCGACAGGGCTCAAGAGACCCAGTACTTC. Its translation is CSVDRAQETQYF.